Below, 10 T cell receptor beta chains from the same sample are listed, as sequenced in a study of T cells in Graves' hyperthyroidism and ophthalmopathy. RNA transcripts served as the template for amplifying TCR beta CDR3 regions. TCR CDR3 regions were first amplified by RT-PCR with HTBI primers. Each CDR3 protein gets one entry after TCRdb re-called the multiplex PCR reads with MiXCR. The repertoire includes hundreds of thousands of distinct CDR3 sequences, about 15% of them detected once, and about a quarter sits in the top ten. The sequencing sample was made of blood. The receptor set was obtained from a woman between 18 and 29 years old with Graves' hyperthyroidism that later progressed to Graves' ophthalmopathy.

This clonotype was picked up a small number of times. The chain couples TRBV4-1 to TRBJ2-7; the match to TRBD1 covers 10 bases. V shed 2 bases, J shed 6 bases, and the junction held 10 bases outside the gene matches. Per the germline V gene, CDR1 is MGHRA and CDR2 is YSYEKL. The CDR3 has 16 residues. The CDR3 nucleotides are TGCGCCAGCAGCCAATCTGCCAGGACAGGGGGGCGCGAGCAGTACTTC. Its translation: CASSQSARTGGREQYF.

This clonotype appeared many times. A junction end diverges from the germline sequence, so it may reflect a read error. V and J are TRBV5-1 and TRBJ1-1, with D uncertain. The V gene's germline CDR1 is SGHRS and CDR2 YFSETQ. The CDR3 totals 13 residues. The CDR3 nucleotides read TGTGCCAGCAGTTTAACGGGAGGCACTGAAGCTTTCTTT. Amino acid sequence: CASSLTGGTEAFF. The full variable domain, rest sourced from reference TRBV5-1 and TRBJ1-1, is KAGVTQTPRYLIKTRGQQVTLSCSPISGHRSVSWYQQTPGQGLQFLFEYFSETQRNKGNFPGRFSGRQFSNSRSEMNVSTLELGDSALYLCASSLTGGTEAFFGQGTRLTVV.

This clonotype was recorded many times. J is TRBJ2-5 and V is TRBV7-2; D is ambiguous. Germline assignment: CDR1 SGHTA and CDR2 FQGNSA. Trimming pared 1 base from V and 5 bases from J, leaving 8 bases between. The CDR3 loop spans 13 amino acids. Here the CDR3 reads CASSLGRSETQYF. The CDR3 coding sequence is TGTGCCAGCAGCTTAGGTCGATCGGAGACCCAGTACTTC.

J is TRBJ2-7 and V is TRBV18; TRBD2 might be the D (6 bases). V shed 0 bases and J shed 5 bases, with 17 bases lying between them. The CDR3 contains 16 residues. The germline CDR1 and CDR2 sequences are KGHSH and LQKENI. The CDR3 loop is CASSPPEAGLWNEQYF. As DNA, the CDR3 is TGTGCCAGCTCACCACCGGAAGCGGGCCTCTGGAACGAGCAGTACTTC.

There are many counts of this clonotype. The chain has TRBV5-1 and TRBJ2-7, with a possible D match to TRBD1 (6 bases). V gave up 4 bases and J gave up 3 bases, with 17 bases separating them. The CDR3 totals 15 residues. Per the germline V gene, CDR1 is SGHRS and CDR2 is YFSETQ. CDR3 residues: CASSRGSRGDYEQYF. The CDR3 DNA is TGCGCCAGCAGCCGAGGATCCAGGGGCGACTACGAGCAGTACTTC.

About this clonotype itself: It may be a read error: a sequence one base away is much more abundant. The CDR3 sequence: CSATTPYAEVNDEQFF. DNA of the CDR3: TGCAGTGCTACTACCCCCTATGCGGAAGTAAACGATGAGCAGTTCTTC. This chain joins TRBV20-1 and TRBJ2-1; no firm D call. The CDR3 contains 16 residues. Trimming took off 4 bases at V and 8 bases at J, with 24 bases between the two ends. The germline V gene encodes CDR1 DFQATT and CDR2 SNEGSKA (reference sequence).

The gene calls are TRBV28 and TRBJ1-2; 8 bases are a match to TRBD1. The CDR3 sequence is 14 residues long. The V and J ends lost 0 bases and 6 bases, in that order; junction bases with no gene match: 3. Germline CDR1 and CDR2: MDHEN and SYDVKM. As DNA, the CDR3 is TGTGCCAGCAGTTTATGGCAGGGGGCGCATGGCTACACCTTC. It is translated as CASSLWQGAHGYTF.

The CDR3 spells CSAREVGLAPHEQYF. In nucleotides, the CDR3 is TGCAGTGCTAGAGAAGTAGGCCTAGCTCCCCACGAGCAGTACTTC. The rearrangement links TRBV20-1 to TRBJ2-7, with a possible D match to TRBD2 (5 bases). Trimming left V 0 bases short and J 5 bases short, with 17 bases between. Germline-derived CDR1 and CDR2 are DFQATT and SNEGSKA (reference sequence). This CDR3 contains 15 residues.

V usage is TRBV20-1 and J usage is TRBJ2-3, with 14 bases lining up with TRBD2. This CDR3 is built from 13 residues. V was clipped by 2 bases and J by 11 bases; unmatched bases: 3. Germline assignment: CDR1 DFQATT and CDR2 SNEGSKA (reference sequence). The CDR3 DNA reads as TGCAGTGCTAGAAAGACTAGCGGGAGGGAGCAGTATTTT. Translated: CSARKTSGREQYF.

This clonotype appeared many times. The rearrangement joins TRBV19 to TRBJ1-2; 9 nucleotides line up with TRBD1. Germline lookup yields CDR1 LNHDA and CDR2 SQIVND (reference sequence). The ends lost 4 bases at V and 2 bases at J; junction bases unmatched: 8. The length of the CDR3 is 16 residues. The CDR3 reads CASSTRGTGKNYGYTF. CDR3 DNA: TGTGCCAGTAGTACCCGAGGGACAGGGAAAAACTATGGCTACACCTTC.